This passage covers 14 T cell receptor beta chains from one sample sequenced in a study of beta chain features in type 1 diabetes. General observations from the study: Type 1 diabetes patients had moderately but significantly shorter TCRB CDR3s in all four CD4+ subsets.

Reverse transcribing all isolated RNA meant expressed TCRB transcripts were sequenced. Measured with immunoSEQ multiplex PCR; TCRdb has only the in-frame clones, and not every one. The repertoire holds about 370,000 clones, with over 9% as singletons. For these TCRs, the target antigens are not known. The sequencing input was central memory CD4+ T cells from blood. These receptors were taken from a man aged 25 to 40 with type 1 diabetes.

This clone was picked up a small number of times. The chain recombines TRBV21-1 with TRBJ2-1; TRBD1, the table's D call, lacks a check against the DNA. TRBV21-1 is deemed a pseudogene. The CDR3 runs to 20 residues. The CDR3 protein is CASSKCEVWTGGSSYNEQFF. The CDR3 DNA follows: TGTGCCAGCAGCAAATGCGAAGTTTGGACAGGGGGGAGTTCCTACAATGAGCAGTTCTTC.

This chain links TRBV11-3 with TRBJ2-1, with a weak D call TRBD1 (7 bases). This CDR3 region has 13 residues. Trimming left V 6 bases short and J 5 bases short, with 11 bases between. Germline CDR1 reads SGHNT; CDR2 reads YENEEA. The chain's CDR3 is CASSSGGHNEQFF. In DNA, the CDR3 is TGTGCCAGCAGTTCAGGGGGGCACAATGAGCAGTTCTTC.

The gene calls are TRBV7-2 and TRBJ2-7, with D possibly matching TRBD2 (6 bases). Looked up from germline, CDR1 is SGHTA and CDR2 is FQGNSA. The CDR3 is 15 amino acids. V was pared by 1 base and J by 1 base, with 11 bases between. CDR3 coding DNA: TGTGCCAGCAGCTTAGTAGTAGCGGCTTCCTACGAGCAGTACTTC. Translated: CASSLVVAASYEQYF.

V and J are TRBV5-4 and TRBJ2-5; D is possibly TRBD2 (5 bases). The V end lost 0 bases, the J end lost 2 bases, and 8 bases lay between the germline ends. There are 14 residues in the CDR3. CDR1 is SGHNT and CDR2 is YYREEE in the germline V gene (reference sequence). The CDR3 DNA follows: TGTGCCAGCAGCTTGGCCGGGGATCAAGAGACCCAGTACTTC. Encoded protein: CASSLAGDQETQYF.

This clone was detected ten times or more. The CDR3 nucleotides are TGTGCCAGCAGCTTAGCTTCAAGGCAGTTCTTC. Protein: CASSLASRQFF. This rearrangement joins TRBV7-2 to TRBJ2-1; no firm D call. The CDR3 is 11 amino acids. CDR1 SGHTA and CDR2 FQGNSA come from the germline V gene. Trimming stripped 0 bases from V and 12 bases from J, with 6 bases between.

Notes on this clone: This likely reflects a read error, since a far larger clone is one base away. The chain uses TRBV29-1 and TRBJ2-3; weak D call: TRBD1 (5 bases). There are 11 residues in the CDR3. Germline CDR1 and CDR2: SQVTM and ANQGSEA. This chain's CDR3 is CSQGDPDAQYF. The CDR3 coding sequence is TGCAGCCAAGGGGATCCAGATGCGCAGTATTTT.

CDR3 amino acids: CASSGGAGETQYF. CDR3 coding DNA: TGTGCCAGCAGTGGGGGAGCCGGGGAGACCCAGTACTTC. This sequence joins TRBV6-6 and TRBJ2-5; D may correspond to TRBD1 or TRBD2 (5 bases each). V gave up 5 bases and J gave up 5 bases, with 12 bases separating them. Germline values: CDR1 MNHNY, CDR2 SVGAGI (reference sequence). CDR3 length equals 13 residues.

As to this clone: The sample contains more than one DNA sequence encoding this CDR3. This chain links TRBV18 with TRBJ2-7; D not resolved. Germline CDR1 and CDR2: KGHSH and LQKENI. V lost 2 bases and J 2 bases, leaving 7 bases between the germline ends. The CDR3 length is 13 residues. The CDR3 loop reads CASSPGQTYEQYF. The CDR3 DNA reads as TGTGCCAGCTCACCAGGCCAGACCTACGAGCAGTACTTC.

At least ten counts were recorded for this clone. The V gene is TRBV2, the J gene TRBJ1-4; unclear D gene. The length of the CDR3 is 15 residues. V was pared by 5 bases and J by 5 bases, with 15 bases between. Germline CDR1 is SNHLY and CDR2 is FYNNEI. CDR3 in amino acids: CASSFSQPLNEKLFF. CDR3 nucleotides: TGTGCCAGCAGTTTTTCCCAGCCTTTAAATGAAAAACTGTTTTTT.

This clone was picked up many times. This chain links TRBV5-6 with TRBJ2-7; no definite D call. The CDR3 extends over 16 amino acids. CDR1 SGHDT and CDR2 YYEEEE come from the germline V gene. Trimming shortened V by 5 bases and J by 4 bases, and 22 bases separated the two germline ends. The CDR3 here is CASSSTVLTSEYEQYF. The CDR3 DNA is TGTGCCAGCAGTTCGACCGTCTTGACATCTGAATACGAGCAGTACTTC.

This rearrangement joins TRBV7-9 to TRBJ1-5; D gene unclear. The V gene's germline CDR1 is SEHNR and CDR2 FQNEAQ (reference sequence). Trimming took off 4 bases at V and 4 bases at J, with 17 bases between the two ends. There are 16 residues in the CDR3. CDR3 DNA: TGTGCCAGCAGCTCCAGGTTAACCGTCCTTAATCAGCCCCAGCATTTT. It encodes CASSSRLTVLNQPQHF. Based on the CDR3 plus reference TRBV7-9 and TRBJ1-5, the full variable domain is DTGVSQNPRHKITKRGQNVTFRCDPISEHNRLYWYRQTLGQGPEFLTYFQNEAQLEKSRLLSDRFSAERPKGSFSTLEIQRTEQGDSAMYLCASSSRLTVLNQPQHFGDGTRLSIL.

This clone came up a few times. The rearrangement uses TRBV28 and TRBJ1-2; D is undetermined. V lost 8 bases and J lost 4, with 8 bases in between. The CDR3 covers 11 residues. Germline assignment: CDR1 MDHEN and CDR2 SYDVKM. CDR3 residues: CASGKGYGYTF. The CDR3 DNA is TGTGCCAGCGGAAAGGGCTATGGCTACACCTTC.

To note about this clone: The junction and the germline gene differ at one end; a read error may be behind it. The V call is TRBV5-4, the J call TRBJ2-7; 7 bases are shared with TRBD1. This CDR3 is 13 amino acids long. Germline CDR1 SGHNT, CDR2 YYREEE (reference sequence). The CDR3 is CASSFDRDYEQYF. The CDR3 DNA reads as TGCGCCAGCAGCTTTGACAGGGACTACGAGCAGTACTTC.

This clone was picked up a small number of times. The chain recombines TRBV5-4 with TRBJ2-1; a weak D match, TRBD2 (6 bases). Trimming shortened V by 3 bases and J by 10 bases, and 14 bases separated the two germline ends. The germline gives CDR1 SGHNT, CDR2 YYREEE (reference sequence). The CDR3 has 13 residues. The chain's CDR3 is CASSSPSVLEQFF. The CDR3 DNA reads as TGTGCCAGCAGCTCACCTAGCGTTCTAGAGCAGTTCTTC.